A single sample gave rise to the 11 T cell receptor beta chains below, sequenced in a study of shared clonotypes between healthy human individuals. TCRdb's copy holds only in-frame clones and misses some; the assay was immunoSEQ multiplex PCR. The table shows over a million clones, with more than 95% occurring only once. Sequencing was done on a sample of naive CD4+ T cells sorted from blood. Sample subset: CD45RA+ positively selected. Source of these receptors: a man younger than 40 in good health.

The CDR3 loop is CASSATSGSSDTQYF. The CDR3 DNA sequence: TGCGCCAGCAGCGCAACTAGCGGGAGTTCAGATACGCAGTATTTT. The rearrangement joins TRBV5-1 to TRBJ2-3; 11 bases are a match to TRBD2. Germline lookup yields CDR1 SGHRS and CDR2 YFSETQ. The junction had 5 bases not matched to a gene; V was cut back by 4 bases and J by 4 bases. This CDR3 spans 15 amino acids.

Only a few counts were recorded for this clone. The CDR3, as DNA: TGCGCCAGCAGCCAAGACAGGGATGGCAGCAATCAGCCCCAGCATTTT. This gives the protein CASSQDRDGSNQPQHF. The chain joins TRBV4-3 to TRBJ1-5, with D possibly being TRBD1 (5 bases). This CDR3 spans 16 amino acids. The germline gives CDR1 LGHNA, CDR2 YSLEER. V dropped 0 bases and J dropped 1 base, with 10 bases sitting between them.

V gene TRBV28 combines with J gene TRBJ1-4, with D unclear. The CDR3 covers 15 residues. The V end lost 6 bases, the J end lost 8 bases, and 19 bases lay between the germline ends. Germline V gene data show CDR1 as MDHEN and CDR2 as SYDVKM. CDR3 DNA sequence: TGTGCCAGCAGCCAGGCGGGCTCCGCGGCGGAAAAACTGTTTTTT. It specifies CASSQAGSAAEKLFF.

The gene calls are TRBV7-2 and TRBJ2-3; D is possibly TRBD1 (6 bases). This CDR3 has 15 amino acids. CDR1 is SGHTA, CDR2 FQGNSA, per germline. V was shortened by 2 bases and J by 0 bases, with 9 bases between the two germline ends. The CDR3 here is CASSLRTASTDTQYF. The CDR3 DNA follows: TGTGCCAGCAGCTTACGGACAGCGAGCACAGATACGCAGTATTTT.

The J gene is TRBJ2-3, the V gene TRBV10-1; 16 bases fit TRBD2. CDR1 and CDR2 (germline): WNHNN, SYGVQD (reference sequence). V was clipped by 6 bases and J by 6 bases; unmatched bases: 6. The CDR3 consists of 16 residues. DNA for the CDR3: TGCGCCAGCAGCCCCGGGACTAGCGGGAGGGAGGATACGCAGTATTTT. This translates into CASSPGTSGREDTQYF.

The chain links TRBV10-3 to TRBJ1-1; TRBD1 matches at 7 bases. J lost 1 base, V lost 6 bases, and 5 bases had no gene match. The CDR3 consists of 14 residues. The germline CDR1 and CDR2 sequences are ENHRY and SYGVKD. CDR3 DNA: TGTGCCATCAGAAACAGGGGAAAGAACACTGAAGCTTTCTTT. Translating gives CAIRNRGKNTEAFF.

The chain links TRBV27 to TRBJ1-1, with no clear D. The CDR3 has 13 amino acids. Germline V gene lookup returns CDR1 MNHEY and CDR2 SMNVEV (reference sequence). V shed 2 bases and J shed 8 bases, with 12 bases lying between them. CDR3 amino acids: CASSLNGDGEAFF. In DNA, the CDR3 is TGTGCCAGCAGTTTAAACGGAGACGGAGAAGCTTTCTTT.

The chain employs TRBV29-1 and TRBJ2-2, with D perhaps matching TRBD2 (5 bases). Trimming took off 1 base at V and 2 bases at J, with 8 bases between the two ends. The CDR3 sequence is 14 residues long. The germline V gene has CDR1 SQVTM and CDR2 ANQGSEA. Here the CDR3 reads CSVEVGLNTGELFF. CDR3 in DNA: TGCAGCGTTGAAGTCGGACTTAACACCGGGGAGCTGTTTTTT.

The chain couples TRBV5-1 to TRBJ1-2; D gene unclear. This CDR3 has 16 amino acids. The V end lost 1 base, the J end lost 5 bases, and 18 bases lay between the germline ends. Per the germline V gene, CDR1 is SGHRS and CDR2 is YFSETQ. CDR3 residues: CASSLSQNVGLYGYTF. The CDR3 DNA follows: TGCGCCAGCAGCTTGTCACAAAACGTCGGTTTGTATGGCTACACCTTC. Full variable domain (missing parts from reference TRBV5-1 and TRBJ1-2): KAGVTQTPRYLIKTRGQQVTLSCSPISGHRSVSWYQQTPGQGLQFLFEYFSETQRNKGNFPGRFSGRQFSNSRSEMNVSTLELGDSALYLCASSLSQNVGLYGYTFGSGTRLTVV.

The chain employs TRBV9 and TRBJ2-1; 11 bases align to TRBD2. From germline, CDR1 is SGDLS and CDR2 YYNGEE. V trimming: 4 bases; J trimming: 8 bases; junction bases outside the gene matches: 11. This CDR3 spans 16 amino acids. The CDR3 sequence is CASSLNPGLAAHEQFF. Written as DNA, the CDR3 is TGTGCCAGCAGCCTTAATCCGGGACTAGCGGCCCATGAGCAGTTCTTC. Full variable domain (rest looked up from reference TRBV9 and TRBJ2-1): DSGVTQTPKHLITATGQRVTLRCSPRSGDLSVYWYQQSLDQGLQFLIQYYNGEERAKGNILERFSAQQFPDLHSELNLSSLELGDSALYFCASSLNPGLAAHEQFFGPGTRLTVL.

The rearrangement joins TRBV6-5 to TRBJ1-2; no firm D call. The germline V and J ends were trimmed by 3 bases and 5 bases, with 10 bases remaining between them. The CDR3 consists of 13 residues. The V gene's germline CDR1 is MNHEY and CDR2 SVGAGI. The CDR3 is CASSYGPGYGYTF. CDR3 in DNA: TGTGCCAGCAGTTATGGTCCAGGATATGGCTACACCTTC.